The clone carrying this T cell receptor (beta chain) occurred once. Its target is unknown. This sample is part of a study of regulatory T cells in long-lasting Graves disease. Findings and limits, study-wide: TRBV28, TRBJ1-2 and TRBJ2-5 emerged as the favored segments in persistent disease.

Germline CDR1 and CDR2: SGHAT and FQNNGV. The CDR3 extends over 15 amino acids. V shed 0 bases and J 5 bases; nucleotides not matched to a gene: 6. Time point defined: newly diagnosed GD, antithyroid drugs for less than 3 months. From RNA extracted from PBMCs, the TCR library was made. To make TCR beta libraries, researchers used iRepertoire HTBI primers and Arm-PCR of CDR3 regions. Authors' analysis steps: Sequenced samples collectively carried some 60 TRBV and some 15 TRBJ segments. TCRdb re-called the multiplex PCR reads with MiXCR, one entry per CDR3 protein. These V and J calls derive from TCRdb rather than the authors' analysis. This table has around 250,000 distinct CDR3 sequences, about 19% appearing once.

The chain employs TRBV11-2 and TRBJ2-5, with 7 bases that match TRBD2. This specimen was peripheral blood mononuclear cells (PBMCs), taken at new diagnosis, from a patient treated with antithyroid drugs. This clonotype originated in a female donor with Graves disease. The CDR3 spells CASSLDRSGGETQYF. The CDR3 DNA reads TGTGCCAGCAGCTTAGACCGATCGGGAGGCGAGACCCAGTACTTC.